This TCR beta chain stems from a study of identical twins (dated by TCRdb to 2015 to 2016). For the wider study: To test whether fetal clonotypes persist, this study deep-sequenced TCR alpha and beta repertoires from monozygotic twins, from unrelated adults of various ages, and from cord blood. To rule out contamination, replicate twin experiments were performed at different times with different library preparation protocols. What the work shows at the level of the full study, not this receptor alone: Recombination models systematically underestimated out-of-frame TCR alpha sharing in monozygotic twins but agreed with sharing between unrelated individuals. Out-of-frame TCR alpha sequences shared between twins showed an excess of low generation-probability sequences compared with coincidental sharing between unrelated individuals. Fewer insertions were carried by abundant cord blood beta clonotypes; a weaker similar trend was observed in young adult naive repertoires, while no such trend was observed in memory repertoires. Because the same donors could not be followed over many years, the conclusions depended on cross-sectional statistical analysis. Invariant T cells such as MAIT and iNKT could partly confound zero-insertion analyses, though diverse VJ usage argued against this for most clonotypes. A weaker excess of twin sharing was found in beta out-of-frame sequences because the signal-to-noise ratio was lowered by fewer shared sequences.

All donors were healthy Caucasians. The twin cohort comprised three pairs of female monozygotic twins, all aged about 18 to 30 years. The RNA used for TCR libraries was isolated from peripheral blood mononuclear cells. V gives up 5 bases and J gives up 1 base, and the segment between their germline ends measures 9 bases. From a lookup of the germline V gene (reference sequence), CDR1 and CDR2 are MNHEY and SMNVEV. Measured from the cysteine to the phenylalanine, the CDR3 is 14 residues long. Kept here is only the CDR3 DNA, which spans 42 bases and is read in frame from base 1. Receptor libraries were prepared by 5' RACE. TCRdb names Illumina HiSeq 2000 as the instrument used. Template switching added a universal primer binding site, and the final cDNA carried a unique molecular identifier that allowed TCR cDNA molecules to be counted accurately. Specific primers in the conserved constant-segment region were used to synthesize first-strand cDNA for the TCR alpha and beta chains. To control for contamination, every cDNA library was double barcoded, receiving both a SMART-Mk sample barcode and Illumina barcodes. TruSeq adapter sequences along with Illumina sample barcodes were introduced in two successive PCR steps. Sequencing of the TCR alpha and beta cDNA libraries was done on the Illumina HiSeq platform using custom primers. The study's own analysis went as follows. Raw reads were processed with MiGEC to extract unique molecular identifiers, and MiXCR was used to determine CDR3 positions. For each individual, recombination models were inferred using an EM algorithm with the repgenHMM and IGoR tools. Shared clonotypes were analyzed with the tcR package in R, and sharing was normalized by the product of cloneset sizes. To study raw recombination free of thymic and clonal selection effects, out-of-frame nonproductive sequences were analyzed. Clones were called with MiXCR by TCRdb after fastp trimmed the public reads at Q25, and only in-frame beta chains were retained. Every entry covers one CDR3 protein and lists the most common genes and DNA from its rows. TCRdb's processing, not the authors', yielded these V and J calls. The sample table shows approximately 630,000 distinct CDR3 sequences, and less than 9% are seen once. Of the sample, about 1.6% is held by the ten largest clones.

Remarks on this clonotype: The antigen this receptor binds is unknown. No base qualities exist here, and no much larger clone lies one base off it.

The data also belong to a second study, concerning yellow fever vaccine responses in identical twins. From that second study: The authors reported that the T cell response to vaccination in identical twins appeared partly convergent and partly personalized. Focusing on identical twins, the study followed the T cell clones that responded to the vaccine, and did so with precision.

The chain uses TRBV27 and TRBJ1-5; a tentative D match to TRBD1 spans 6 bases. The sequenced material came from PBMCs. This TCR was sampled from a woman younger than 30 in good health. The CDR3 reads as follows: CASSGGTSNQPQHF. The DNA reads TGTGCCAGCAGTGGAGGGACAAGCAATCAGCCCCAGCATTTT.